These 2 T cell receptor beta chains came from one sample sequenced in a study of blood T cells in healthy people across ages. Combining a sample-barcoded 5' primer with a J-beta primer mix, a second PCR ran for 7 to 11 cycles. TCRdb called the 5' RACE reads again in MiXCR, with one record for every CDR3 protein. The table lists approximately 810,000 distinct CDR3 sequences, approximately 35% of them singletons, with 10% to 15% in the top ten. The specimen sequenced was blood. These receptors all come from a man in his late teens or twenties in good health.

The CDR3 nucleotides are TGTGCCAGCAGCTTGGACAGGGTGGGCTCCTACGAGCAGTTCTTC. It specifies CASSLDRVGSYEQFF. This chain links TRBV5-5 with TRBJ2-1, with D possibly being TRBD1 (6 bases). The CDR3 covers 15 residues. Trimming stripped 0 bases from V and 10 bases from J, with 17 bases between. Germline loops: CDR1 SGHKS, CDR2 YYEKEE (reference sequence).

This clonotype was detected only a few times. This chain links TRBV20-1 with TRBJ2-1; D gene ambiguous. Looked up from germline, CDR1 is DFQATT and CDR2 is SNEGSKA (reference sequence). V lost 0 bases, J lost 0 bases, and 9 bases lay in between. The CDR3 sequence is 15 residues long. DNA of the CDR3: TGCAGTGCTAGAGATCCTGATAGCTCCTACAATGAGCAGTTCTTC. Translated, it gives CSARDPDSSYNEQFF.